This is a list of T cell receptor beta chains from one sample in a study of technical replicates of blood from several donors. Clones were sequenced by immunoSEQ multiplex PCR, and TCRdb holds only the in-frame ones, with some missing. The table lists tens of thousands of clones, 75% to 90% of them singletons. Sequenced material: PBMCs. The receptor source for this set is a human donor in good health. Some clones in this sample may be carry-over from other donors' samples. CDR3s include the opening cysteine and the closing phenylalanine or tryptophan. A D gene is named only where the DNA matches it firmly. Size is stated for part of the rows, as once, few or many counts, or as a class when the clone is expanded.

>TRBV6-5|.|.|TRBJ2-5
CASSSYETQYF
TGTGCCAGCAGTTCTTATGAGACCCAGTACTTC
>TRBV6-5|.|.|TRBJ2-5
CASSLMQQETQYF
TGTGCCAGCAGTTTGATGCAGCAAGAGACCCAGTACTTC
>TRBV28|.|.|TRBJ1-3
CASIYSSGNTIYF
TGTGCCAGCATCTACTCTTCTGGAAACACCATATATTTT
>TRBV5-6|.|.|TRBJ1-5
CASSPRGYSNQPQHF
TGTGCCAGCAGCCCGAGGGGGTATAGCAATCAGCCCCAGCATTTT
>TRBV5-4|.|.|TRBJ2-6
CASSLRAGANVLTF
TGTGCCAGCAGCTTGAGAGCTGGGGCCAACGTCCTGACTTTC
>TRBV5-1|.|TRBD2|TRBJ2-1
CASSTEGTSGNEQFF
TGCGCCAGCAGCACGGAGGGGACTAGCGGGAATGAGCAGTTCTTC
>TRBV11-2|once|.|TRBJ2-7
CASSLGLTYEQYF
TGTGCCAGCAGCCTTGGACTGACCTACGAGCAGTACTTC
>TRBV4-1|.|TRBD2|TRBJ2-1
CASSQDPPLAGGLGSYNEQFF
TGCGCCAGCAGCCAAGACCCCCCACTAGCGGGGGGGCTCGGTTCCTACAATGAGCAGTTCTTC
>TRBV7-2|.|.|TRBJ2-1
CASSLGQNYNEQFF
TGTGCCAGCAGCTTAGGGCAGAACTACAATGAGCAGTTCTTC
>TRBV12-2|.|.|TRBJ2-1
CASHNTRNEQFF
TGTGCAAGCCATAATACCCGGAATGAGCAGTTCTTC
>TRBV18|.|TRBD1|TRBJ1-4
CASSPRQGEGKLFF
TGTGCCAGCTCACCTAGACAGGGGGAAGGAAAACTGTTTTTT
>TRBV7-9|.|TRBD2|TRBJ2-7
CASSPGLAGGEQYF
TGTGCCAGCAGCCCGGGACTAGCGGGGGGGGAGCAGTACTTC
>TRBV15|.|.|TRBJ2-3
CATSRPKTDTQYF
TGTGCCACCAGCAGACCTAAGACAGATACGCAGTATTTT
>TRBV6-6|.|TRBD1|TRBJ2-7
CASSFRPGQGIEQYF
TGTGCCAGCAGCTTCCGGCCGGGACAGGGGATCGAGCAGTACTTC
>TRBV18|.|.|TRBJ2-4
CASSAGLGNIQYF
TGTGCCAGCTCAGCGGGCCTTGGGAACATTCAGTACTTC
>TRBV7-2|once|TRBD2|TRBJ2-5
CASSLLAGGRETQYF
TGTGCCAGCAGCTTACTGGCGGGGGGGCGAGAGACCCAGTACTTC
>TRBV7-2|.|TRBD2|TRBJ2-3
CASRWTSGSRTDTQYF
TGTGCCAGCAGGTGGACTAGCGGGTCTCGCACAGATACGCAGTATTTT
>TRBV2|once|.|TRBJ1-4
CASRTQGAPNEKLFF
TGTGCCAGCAGGACACAGGGTGCCCCTAATGAAAAACTGTTTTTT
>TRBV9|.|.|TRBJ2-3
CASSDPPVAGDTDTQYF
TGTGCCAGCAGCGACCCCCCCGTTGCGGGTGACACAGATACGCAGTATTTT
>TRBV11-2|.|TRBD2|TRBJ2-5
CASFPGLAGMETQYF
TGTGCCAGCTTCCCGGGACTAGCGGGCATGGAGACCCAGTACTTC
>TRBV6-4|.|.|TRBJ2-7
CASSDRTRVSYEQYF
TGTGCCAGCAGTGACCGGACACGGGTGTCCTACGAGCAGTACTTC
>TRBV19|.|TRBD2|TRBJ2-1
CASSIVSGGGTSGRRREQFF
TGTGCCAGTAGTATCGTTTCGGGGGGAGGGACTAGCGGGAGAAGGCGTGAGCAGTTCTTC
>TRBV6-1|few|TRBD1|TRBJ1-2
CASSELGTGTSGYTF
TGTGCCAGCAGTGAACTAGGGACAGGGACAAGTGGCTACACCTTC
>TRBV28|.|TRBD2|TRBJ2-1
CASSEWERENNEQFF
TGTGCCAGCAGCGAGTGGGAGCGGGAAAACAATGAGCAGTTCTTC
>TRBV5-1|.|.|TRBJ2-1
CASSVDRTDEQFF
TGCGCCAGCAGCGTGGACAGAACGGATGAGCAGTTCTTC
>TRBV6-1|.|TRBD1|TRBJ1-1
CATWDRGHSEAFF
TGTGCCACATGGGACAGGGGGCATTCTGAAGCTTTCTTT
>TRBV4-2|once|TRBD2|TRBJ2-1
CASSSREGEQFF
TGTGCCAGCAGCTCCCGGGAGGGTGAGCAGTTCTTC
>TRBV6-5|.|.|TRBJ1-1
CASSDRASNTEAFF
TGTGCCAGCAGTGACAGAGCATCGAACACTGAAGCTTTCTTT
>TRBV9|.|TRBD2|TRBJ2-3
CASSVAGGLSDTQYF
TGTGCCAGCAGCGTAGCGGGAGGGCTCTCAGATACGCAGTATTTT
>TRBV25-1|.|TRBD1|TRBJ2-5
CASSKDRIQETQYF
TGTGCCAGCAGCAAGGACAGGATCCAAGAGACCCAGTACTTC
>TRBV7-2|.|TRBD1|TRBJ1-6
CASSFSGGYSYNSPLHF
TGTGCCAGCAGCTTTTCAGGGGGTTATTCCTATAATTCACCCCTCCACTTT
>TRBV11-2|.|.|TRBJ1-6
CASSPVVGSAPLHF
TGTGCCAGCAGCCCCGTCGTCGGGTCCGCACCCCTCCACTTT
>TRBV28|few|TRBD1|TRBJ1-4
CASSDTGATNEKLFF
TGTGCCAGCAGTGATACAGGGGCAACTAATGAAAAACTGTTTTTT
>TRBV6-5|.|.|TRBJ1-4
CASSYSGPLANEKLFF
TGTGCCAGCAGTTACTCGGGCCCGCTGGCTAATGAAAAACTGTTTTTT
>TRBV7-3|.|TRBD2|TRBJ2-6
CASSGGRHSSGANVLTF
TGTGCCAGCAGCGGCGGGAGACATTCTTCTGGGGCCAACGTCCTGACTTTC
>TRBV4-1|.|TRBD1|TRBJ1-1
CASSRQGGHTEAFF
TGCGCCAGCAGCCGTCAGGGGGGCCACACTGAAGCTTTCTTT
>TRBV5-6|.|TRBD1|TRBJ2-3
CASSFRDRGADTQYF
TGTGCCAGCAGCTTCCGGGACAGGGGTGCAGATACGCAGTATTTT